This T cell receptor beta chain appears in the sequencing data of a study of blood T cell repertoires in COVID-19. In the original workflow: Reference gene primer amplification yielded estimated nucleated cell counts. TCRdb's table, derived via immunoSEQ multiplex PCR, lists solely in-frame clones and lacks some. V and J calls and clone size are copied from that table; D and trimming were computed from the DNA. The table has about 180,000 clones, roughly 88% seen once. This TCR was recovered from a man in his sixties with acute or convalescent COVID-19. Material: peripheral blood.

The chain's CDR3 is CASSSEDEQYF. CDR3 coding DNA: TGTGCCAGTAGTTCGGAGGACGAGCAGTACTTC. The chain links TRBV19 to TRBJ2-7; D is perhaps TRBD2 (5 bases). CDR3 length: 11 residues. In germline, CDR1 is LNHDA, CDR2 SQIVND (reference sequence). V dropped 5 bases and J dropped 5 bases, with 7 bases sitting between them.